The next 2 T cell receptor beta chains were all read from a single sample in a study of cytomegalovirus exposure and HLA in healthy donors. Use of 60 Vbeta and 13 Jbeta primers characterized the PCR. Clones were sequenced by immunoSEQ multiplex PCR, and TCRdb holds only the in-frame ones, with some missing. The sample yields 200,000 or so clones, around 80% seen once. The specimen was PBMCs. These receptors originate from a man younger than 45 in good health and CMV-seronegative.

This clone was observed a single time. This sample also contains other DNA sequences that code for the same CDR3. V is TRBV11-2 and J is TRBJ1-6, with 9 nucleotides matching TRBD1. Germline values: CDR1 SGHAT, CDR2 FQNNGV. The CDR3 covers 15 residues. The J segment lost 7 bases and the V segment lost 1 base, leaving 2 bases of the junction unmatched. In nucleotides, the CDR3 is TGTGCCAGCAGCTTAGGGGACAGGGAGAATTCACCCCTCCACTTT. Translating it yields CASSLGDRENSPLHF.

The chain links TRBV19 to TRBJ2-7; the match to TRBD1 covers 8 bases. The V and J ends lost 4 bases and 1 base, in that order; junction bases with no gene match: 6. CDR1 is LNHDA and CDR2 is SQIVND in the germline V gene (reference sequence). The CDR3 covers 15 residues. The CDR3 is CASSTRDRLSYEQYF. The CDR3 DNA reads TGTGCCAGTAGTACGAGGGACAGGTTATCCTACGAGCAGTACTTC. Combining the CDR3 with reference TRBV19 and TRBJ2-7 gives the whole variable domain DGGITQSPKYLFRKEGQNVTLSCEQNLNHDAMYWYRQDPGQGLRLIYYSQIVNDFQKGDIAEGYSVSREKKESFPLTVTSAQKNPTAFYLCASSTRDRLSYEQYFGPGTRLTVT.